The 31 T cell receptor beta chains below were found in one sample sequenced in a study of OX40 agonist ivuxolimab in advanced cancers. Assay: immunoSEQ multiplex PCR; the TCRdb copy retains only in-frame clones and omits some. The sample consists of nearly 80,000 clones, about 84% of them appearing once. The material was CD4+ or CD8+ T cells sorted from blood, obtained in a trial of the OX40 agonist ivuxolimab. The source is an adult with an advanced solid tumor such as melanoma, head and neck, liver or kidney cancer.

J is TRBJ1-1 and V is TRBV6-4, with D tentatively TRBD1 (6 bases). The CDR3 sequence is 13 residues long. Germline V CDR1 and CDR2: MRHNA, SNTAGT. Trimming took 4 bases from V and 4 from J, leaving 10 bases between them. The CDR3 DNA sequence: TGTGCCAGCAGTGGAGGGGGGGGCACTGAAGCTTTCTTT. This sequence encodes CASSGGGGTEAFF.

V usage is TRBV27 and J usage is TRBJ1-5; no clear D. V was cut by 5 bases and J by 1 base, with 6 bases left in between. The CDR3 is made up of 13 amino acids. Looked up from germline, CDR1 is MNHEY and CDR2 is SMNVEV (reference sequence). The CDR3 protein is CASSRESNQPQHF. CDR3 sequence (DNA): TGTGCCAGCAGTCGAGAGAGCAATCAGCCCCAGCATTTT.

A remark on this clone: The sample contains more than one DNA sequence encoding this CDR3. The gene calls are TRBV18 and TRBJ2-1; TRBD2 matches 8 bases. The CDR3 loop spans 14 amino acids. Unmatched junction bases numbered 11, after V lost 3 bases and J lost 13 bases. In germline, CDR1 is KGHSH, CDR2 LQKENI. CDR3 sequence: CASSPSFPREEQFF. The CDR3 nucleotides read TGTGCCAGCTCACCGAGCTTTCCGCGGGAGGAACAGTTCTTC. Complete variable domain (other parts from reference TRBV18 and TRBJ2-1): NAGVMQNPRHLVRRRGQEARLRCSPMKGHSHVYWYRQLPEEGLKFMVYLQKENIIDESGMPKERFSAEFPKEGPSILRIQQVVRGDSAAYFCASSPSFPREEQFFGPGTRLTVL.

The CDR3 DNA reads TGCGCCAGCAGCTCCCCTGAACTGCGGACAGGGGCTAATGAAAAACTGTTTTTT. Translation: CASSSPELRTGANEKLFF. The rearrangement uses TRBV5-1 and TRBJ1-4; 9 nucleotides line up with TRBD1. The CDR3 consists of 18 residues. The germline gives CDR1 SGHRS, CDR2 YFSETQ. V lost 3 bases and J lost 3; bases outside the gene matches: 12.

This clone came up a few times. The chain employs TRBV29-1 and TRBJ2-3, with 9 bases that match TRBD2. The germline V gene encodes CDR1 SQVTM and CDR2 ANQGSEA. This CDR3 has 14 amino acids. V trimming: 4 bases; J trimming: 7 bases; junction bases outside the gene matches: 9. CDR3 protein: CSVGMGGGAYTQYF. The CDR3 nucleotides are TGCAGCGTTGGGATGGGCGGGGGGGCGTATACGCAGTATTTT.

V and J are TRBV30 and TRBJ2-7; D may be TRBD1 (5 bases). V dropped 1 base and J dropped 6 bases, with 7 bases sitting between them. This CDR3 has 11 residues. The germline V gene encodes CDR1 GTSNPN and CDR2 SVGIG (reference sequence). CDR3 DNA sequence: TGTGCCTGGAGTGAAGGGGCCGAGCAGTACTTC. Protein: CAWSEGAEQYF.

J is TRBJ1-1 and V is TRBV5-1; possibly TRBD1 for D (5 bases). Germline assignment: CDR1 SGHRS and CDR2 YFSETQ. V was trimmed by 3 bases and J by 10 bases, leaving 16 bases between them. This CDR3 region has 13 residues. This CDR3 is CASSSGGSEAAFF. Written as DNA, the CDR3 is TGCGCCAGCAGCTCGGGGGGGTCCGAGGCAGCTTTCTTT.

The J gene is TRBJ1-5, the V gene TRBV29-1, with D perhaps matching TRBD1 (5 bases). From germline, CDR1 is SQVTM and CDR2 ANQGSEA. This CDR3 contains 12 residues. V shed 7 bases and J shed 7 bases, with 14 bases lying between them. Here the CDR3 DNA reads TGCAGCGCCGGGACGATCGGACAGCCCCAGCATTTT. It codes for CSAGTIGQPQHF.

The rearrangement uses TRBV28 and TRBJ1-4; D possibly corresponds to TRBD1 (5 bases). Germline V gene sequence: CDR1 MDHEN, CDR2 SYDVKM. V was pared by 6 bases and J by 7 bases, with 15 bases between. The CDR3 length is 14 residues. The CDR3 nucleotides are TGTGCCAGCAGCCTGCCGGGGCAAGGTGAAAAACTGTTTTTT. Its translation is CASSLPGQGEKLFF.

Comments on this clone: Other DNA sequences in the same sample also yield this CDR3. The chain has TRBV19 and TRBJ2-5, with no clear D. The CDR3 runs 12 residues. CDR1 and CDR2 (germline): LNHDA, SQIVND (reference sequence). The V gene lost 1 base and the J gene lost 3 bases, with 3 bases spanning the gap. CDR3 sequence reads: CASSIGEETQYF. The DNA of the CDR3 is TGTGCCAGTAGTATAGGGGAAGAGACCCAGTACTTC.

Regarding this clone: The same CDR3 arises from other DNA sequences in this sample as well. The V call is TRBV5-1, the J call TRBJ1-1; D might be TRBD1 (6 bases). Germline assignment: CDR1 SGHRS and CDR2 YFSETQ. V lost 0 bases and J lost 2, with 8 bases in between. There are 14 residues in the CDR3. The CDR3 loop is CASSLGGGNTEAFF. CDR3 DNA sequence: TGCGCCAGCAGCTTGGGTGGGGGCAACACTGAAGCTTTCTTT. Full variable domain (rest looked up from reference TRBV5-1 and TRBJ1-1): KAGVTQTPRYLIKTRGQQVTLSCSPISGHRSVSWYQQTPGQGLQFLFEYFSETQRNKGNFPGRFSGRQFSNSRSEMNVSTLELGDSALYLCASSLGGGNTEAFFGQGTRLTVV.

CDR3 in amino acids: CASSLRTVAGYEQYF. The DNA for the CDR3 is TGTGCCAGCAGCTTGCGGACGGTAGCGGGATACGAGCAGTACTTC. The V call is TRBV5-6, the J call TRBJ2-7; 8 bases match TRBD2. The germline CDR1 and CDR2 sequences are SGHDT and YYEEEE. The CDR3 consists of 15 residues. Trimming at V came to 1 base and at J to 4 bases, leaving 7 bases not matched to a gene. The full variable domain, rest sourced from reference TRBV5-6 and TRBJ2-7, is DAGVTQSPTHLIKTRGQQVTLRCSPKSGHDTVSWYQQALGQGPQFIFQYYEEEERQRGNFPDRFSGHQFPNYSSELNVNALLLGDSALYLCASSLRTVAGYEQYFGPGTRLTVT.

This rearrangement joins TRBV30 to TRBJ2-7, with D perhaps matching TRBD2 (6 bases). V lost 4 bases, J lost 3 bases, and 10 bases lay in between. This CDR3 is built from 12 residues. Germline V gene lookup returns CDR1 GTSNPN and CDR2 SVGIG (reference sequence). Here the CDR3 DNA reads TGTGCCTGGAATAGCGGCCGCTACGAGCAGTACTTC. Protein: CAWNSGRYEQYF.

The genes are TRBV6-5 and TRBJ1-2; a weak D match, TRBD1 (6 bases). This CDR3 region has 14 residues. CDR1 and CDR2 (germline): MNHEY, SVGAGI. Trimming removed 4 bases from V and 5 bases from J, with 14 bases in between. Here the CDR3 DNA reads TGTGCCAGCAGTTCCGGGGGGGGCGGATATGGCTACACCTTC. Residues: CASSSGGGGYGYTF.

The J gene is TRBJ2-3, the V gene TRBV5-1; no definite D call. The germline V gene has CDR1 SGHRS and CDR2 YFSETQ. The CDR3 spans 13 residues. Deletions cut 0 bases from V and 4 bases from J, with 6 bases between. CDR3 residues: CASSLEGSDTQYF. The CDR3 region has the DNA TGCGCCAGCAGCTTGGAAGGTTCAGATACGCAGTATTTT.

This chain links TRBV15 with TRBJ2-1, with a possible D match to TRBD2 (6 bases). The CDR3 has 14 amino acids. Trimming took off 0 bases at V and 6 bases at J, with 9 bases between the two ends. Germline V gives CDR1 LNHNV, CDR2 YYDKDF (reference sequence). The CDR3 region is CATSRDSGGNEQFF. The CDR3 nucleotides read TGTGCCACCAGCAGAGATTCCGGGGGCAATGAGCAGTTCTTC.

The gene calls are TRBV7-9 and TRBJ1-1, with 7 bases lining up with TRBD1. CDR3 size: 15 residues. The germline CDR1 and CDR2 sequences are SEHNR and FQNEAQ (reference sequence). The V gene end was trimmed by 5 bases and the J gene end by 1 base; junction bases not matched to a gene: 7. The DNA of the CDR3 is TGTGCCAGCAGCCCCAGCGCAGGGGGGAACACTGAAGCTTTCTTT. It yields the protein CASSPSAGGNTEAFF.

The genes are TRBV7-2 and TRBJ1-1, with 9 bases matching TRBD1. J was trimmed by 6 bases and V by 3 bases; bases with no gene match: 2. The germline gives CDR1 SGHTA, CDR2 FQGNSA. The CDR3 loop spans 13 amino acids. The DNA for the CDR3 is TGTGCCAGCAGCTTGGGACAGGGAGCTGAAGCTTTCTTT. The encoded protein is CASSLGQGAEAFF.

The rearrangement links TRBV28 to TRBJ2-1; D not certain. Germline V gene data show CDR1 as MDHEN and CDR2 as SYDVKM. V lost 6 bases, J lost 0 bases, and 12 bases lay in between. The CDR3 totals 15 residues. CDR3 in DNA: TGTGCCAGCAGAAACCAGGCGAACTCCTACAATGAGCAGTTCTTC. It codes for CASRNQANSYNEQFF.

The chain is built from TRBV9 and TRBJ1-1; maybe TRBD1 (5 bases). Per germline, CDR1 SGDLS and CDR2 YYNGEE. V was shortened by 4 bases and J by 0 bases, with 19 bases between the two germline ends. The CDR3 runs to 17 residues. The CDR3 loop reads CASSPRGAALMNTEAFF. The CDR3 nucleotides read TGTGCCAGCAGCCCGAGAGGGGCCGCACTAATGAACACTGAAGCTTTCTTT.

The chain's CDR3 is CASSRLREAEAFF. The CDR3 DNA is TGTGCCAGCAGCCGCCTGAGGGAGGCTGAAGCTTTCTTT. This chain links TRBV6-5 with TRBJ1-1; D is ambiguous. This CDR3 has 13 residues. V lost 6 bases to trimming and J lost 6 bases, with 14 bases between them. The V gene's germline CDR1 is MNHEY and CDR2 SVGAGI.

The J gene is TRBJ2-1, the V gene TRBV2; 7 positions match TRBD2. V shed 7 bases and J 3 bases; nucleotides not matched to a gene: 9. The V gene's germline CDR1 is SNHLY and CDR2 FYNNEI. The CDR3 loop spans 15 amino acids. CDR3 in DNA: TGTGCCAGCATTTTTGGTGGCGGGGGCTACAATGAGCAGTTCTTC. Its translation: CASIFGGGGYNEQFF.

This chain joins TRBV30 and TRBJ2-7; no clear D gene. Germline V gene data show CDR1 as GTSNPN and CDR2 as SVGIG (reference sequence). The CDR3 totals 12 residues. V shed 2 bases and J shed 9 bases, with 14 bases lying between them. The CDR3 DNA reads as TGTGCCTGGAGTCTGACGGGCTCGGCGCAGTACTTC. It encodes CAWSLTGSAQYF.

The chain carries TRBV7-6 and TRBJ2-1; D gene uncertain. Trimming took 1 base from V and 0 from J, leaving 10 bases between them. This CDR3 is built from 16 residues. CDR1 is SGHVS, CDR2 FNYEAQ, per germline. In DNA form, the CDR3 reads TGTGCCAGCAGCTTAGTTACGTCGGGCTCCTACAATGAGCAGTTCTTC. It translates to CASSLVTSGSYNEQFF. Full variable domain (remainder filled in from reference TRBV7-6 and TRBJ2-1): GAGVSQSPRYKVTKRGQDVALRCDPISGHVSLYWYRQALGQGPEFLTYFNYEAQQDKSGLPNDRFSAERPEGSISTLTIQRTEQRDSAMYRCASSLVTSGSYNEQFFGPGTRLTVL.

The rearrangement links TRBV27 to TRBJ1-5; no firm D call. The germline V and J ends were trimmed by 2 bases and 2 bases, with 10 bases remaining between them. Germline CDR1 is MNHEY and CDR2 is SMNVEV (reference sequence). This CDR3 has 15 amino acids. For the CDR3, the DNA is TGTGCCAGCAGTTTAAGTGGGCAGGGCAATCAGCCCCAGCATTTT. Encoded protein: CASSLSGQGNQPQHF.

The J gene is TRBJ1-1, the V gene TRBV5-4; no firm D call. Between the trimmed V and J ends, which lost 0 bases and 2 bases, there was a span of 8 bases. The CDR3 has 14 residues. From germline, CDR1 is SGHNT and CDR2 YYREEE (reference sequence). CDR3 in DNA: TGTGCCAGCAGCTTGGGGGAAAGAAACACTGAAGCTTTCTTT. Protein product: CASSLGERNTEAFF.

The rearrangement joins TRBV19 to TRBJ2-4, with 8 bases matching TRBD2. CDR3 length equals 14 residues. V lost 9 bases to trimming and J lost 4 bases; unmatched junction nucleotides: 8. Germline CDR1 is LNHDA and CDR2 is SQIVND (reference sequence). The CDR3 reads CASGGVAGKNIQYF. CDR3 sequence (DNA): TGTGCCAGCGGGGGGGTAGCGGGTAAAAACATTCAGTACTTC.

The chain recombines TRBV7-2 with TRBJ2-2; 11 bases align to TRBD1. CDR1 and CDR2 (germline): SGHTA, FQGNSA. The junction had 6 bases not matched to a gene; V was cut back by 2 bases and J by 4 bases. The CDR3 spans 17 residues. The chain's CDR3 is CASSLRGGQGATGELFF. In DNA form, the CDR3 reads TGTGCCAGCAGCTTAAGAGGCGGACAGGGGGCCACCGGGGAGCTGTTTTTT.

The rearrangement uses TRBV7-6 and TRBJ2-5, with no clear D. This CDR3 region has 11 residues. CDR1 is SGHVS, CDR2 FNYEAQ, per germline. V shed 1 base and J shed 7 bases, with 4 bases lying between them. CDR3 DNA: TGTGCCAGCAGCTTAGGAGGGACCCAGTACTTC. Translating gives CASSLGGTQYF.

Note on this clone: Other DNA sequences within the sample encode an identical CDR3. The chain couples TRBV28 to TRBJ1-1; D gene unclear. Germline V gene data show CDR1 as MDHEN and CDR2 as SYDVKM. The CDR3 extends over 11 amino acids. V was trimmed by 8 bases and J by 5 bases, leaving 9 bases between them. The CDR3 sequence is CASSLETEAFF. The CDR3 DNA sequence: TGTGCCAGCTCATTGGAGACTGAAGCTTTCTTT.

The chain recombines TRBV2 with TRBJ2-2; TRBD1 matches 7 bases. CDR1 is SNHLY, CDR2 FYNNEI, per germline. The CDR3 runs 14 residues. V dropped 6 bases and J dropped 4; count of bases not matched to a gene: 5. The CDR3 DNA is TGTGCCAGCAGCCAGGGGGATAGCACCGGGGAGCTGTTTTTT. It encodes CASSQGDSTGELFF.